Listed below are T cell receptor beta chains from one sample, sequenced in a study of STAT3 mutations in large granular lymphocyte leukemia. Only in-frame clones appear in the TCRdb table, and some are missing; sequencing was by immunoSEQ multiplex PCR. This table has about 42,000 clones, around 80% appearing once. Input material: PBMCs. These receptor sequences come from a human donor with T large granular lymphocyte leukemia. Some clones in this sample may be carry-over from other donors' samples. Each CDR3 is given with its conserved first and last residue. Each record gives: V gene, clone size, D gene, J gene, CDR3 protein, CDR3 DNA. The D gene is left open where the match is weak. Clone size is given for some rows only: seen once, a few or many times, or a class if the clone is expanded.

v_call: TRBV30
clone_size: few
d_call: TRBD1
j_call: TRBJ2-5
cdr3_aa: CAWKKQGQETQYF
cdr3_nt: TGTGCCTGGAAGAAACAGGGGCAAGAGACCCAGTACTTC

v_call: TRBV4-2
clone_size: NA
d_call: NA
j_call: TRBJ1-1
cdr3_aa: CASSQDPLNTEAFF
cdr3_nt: TGTGCCAGCAGCCAAGATCCCCTGAACACTGAAGCTTTCTTT

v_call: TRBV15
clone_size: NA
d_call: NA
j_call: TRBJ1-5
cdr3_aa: CATRDSYSNQPQHF
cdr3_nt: TGTGCCACCCGAGACAGCTATAGCAATCAGCCCCAGCATTTT

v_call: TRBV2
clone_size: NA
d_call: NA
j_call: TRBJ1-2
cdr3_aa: CASSVRGRSDGYTF
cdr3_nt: TGTGCCAGCAGCGTCCGGGGCAGGTCAGATGGCTACACCTTC

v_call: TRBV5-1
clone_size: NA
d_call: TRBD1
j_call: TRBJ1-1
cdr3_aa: CASSLEGAGAFF
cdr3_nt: TGCGCCAGCAGCTTGGAGGGGGCTGGAGCTTTCTTT

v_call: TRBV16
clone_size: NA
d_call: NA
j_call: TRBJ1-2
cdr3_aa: CASSQRVLKGPYGYTF
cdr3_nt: TGTGCCAGCAGCCAGAGAGTTCTGAAAGGGCCCTATGGCTACACCTTC

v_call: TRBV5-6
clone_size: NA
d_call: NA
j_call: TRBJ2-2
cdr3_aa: CASSSIKAVANTGELFF
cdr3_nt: TGTGCCAGCAGCTCAATTAAAGCCGTTGCGAACACCGGGGAGCTGTTTTTT

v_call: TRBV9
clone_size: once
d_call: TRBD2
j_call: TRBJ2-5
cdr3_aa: CASSPRVAGGPQYF
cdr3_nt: TGTGCCAGCAGCCCGCGGGTAGCGGGGGGTCCCCAGTACTTC

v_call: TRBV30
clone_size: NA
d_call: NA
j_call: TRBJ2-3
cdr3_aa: CAWSRGHSTDTQYF
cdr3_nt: TGTGCCTGGAGTCGGGGTCACAGCACAGATACGCAGTATTTT

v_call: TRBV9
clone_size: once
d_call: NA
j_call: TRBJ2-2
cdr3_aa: CASSVGIAVTGELFF
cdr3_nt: TGTGCCAGCAGCGTAGGAATAGCGGTCACCGGGGAGCTGTTTTTT

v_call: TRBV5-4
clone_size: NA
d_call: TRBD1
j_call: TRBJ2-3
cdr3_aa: CASSGRTGGAATDTQYF
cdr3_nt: TGTGCCAGCAGCGGACGGACAGGGGGCGCGGCCACAGATACGCAGTATTTT

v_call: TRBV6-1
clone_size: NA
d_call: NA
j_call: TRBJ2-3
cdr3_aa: CASSEARGDTQYF
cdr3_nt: TGTGCCAGCAGTGAAGCACGAGGGGATACGCAGTATTTT

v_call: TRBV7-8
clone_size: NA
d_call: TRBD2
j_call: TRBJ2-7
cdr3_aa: CASSIRDYASYEQYF
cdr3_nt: TGTGCCAGCAGCATCCGGGACTATGCCTCCTACGAGCAGTACTTC

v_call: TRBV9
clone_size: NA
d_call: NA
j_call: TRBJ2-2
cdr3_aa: CASSPAAVPGELFF
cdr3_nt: TGTGCCAGCAGCCCGGCGGCGGTCCCCGGGGAGCTGTTTTTT

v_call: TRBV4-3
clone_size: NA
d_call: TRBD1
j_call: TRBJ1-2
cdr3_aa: CASSQEAGQTNYGYTF
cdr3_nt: TGCGCCAGCAGCCAAGAAGCGGGACAGACTAACTATGGCTACACCTTC

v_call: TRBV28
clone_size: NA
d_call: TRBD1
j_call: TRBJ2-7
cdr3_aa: CASSFNGQGDEQYF
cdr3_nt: TGTGCCAGCAGTTTTAATGGACAGGGAGACGAGCAGTACTTC

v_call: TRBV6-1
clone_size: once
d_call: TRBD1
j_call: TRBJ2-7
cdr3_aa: CASNPGQGGSYEQYF
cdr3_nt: TGTGCCAGCAACCCAGGACAGGGGGGATCCTACGAGCAGTACTTC